The entry below gives a single TCR beta chain sequence along with its context. The specificity of this receptor is unknown. No clone much larger than this one lies a single base away; base qualities are absent. In total, more than 500 healthy bone marrow donors made up the cohort. Cohort members were all nominally healthy when sampled, although unrecorded immune exposures were likely present. The donor tested CMV seronegative and was one of the 352 seronegative cohort members. Every donor gave a peripheral blood sample, and the peripheral blood mononuclear cells from that sample were used for TCR beta sequencing. Genomic DNA extraction from the blood cell samples was performed with the Qiagen DNeasy Blood Extraction Kit. The data originate from a study of cytomegalovirus exposure and HLA in healthy donors (dated by TCRdb to 2015 to 2018). At the level of the whole study: An earlier analysis of some 620 of the donors reported roughly 300 Gb of sequence data and 95 million to 140 million unique TCR beta sequences obtained from 150 million to 200 million T cells. An early release that covered roughly 600 HLA-typed donors contained 300 to 350 gigabases of sequencing data and around 85 million unique TCR sequences. Among the approximately 420 genotyped donors, approximately 76% belonged to the genetic ancestry cluster associated with self-reported Caucasian donors. The study aimed to test whether signatures of past pathogen exposure could be identified by cataloging public T cell receptors. The study profiled the T cell repertoires of under 700 subjects by immunosequencing and related them to cytomegalovirus serostatus. In addition to the first cohort of 666 subjects, a separate validation cohort of around 110 different subjects was used. High-throughput TCR immunosequencing, statistical association of individual TCRs with disease status, and machine learning were combined to predict cytomegalovirus infection status. A later analysis re-analyzed previously published TCR beta repertoires from several hundred donors and added high-resolution HLA genotyping to study TCR occurrence patterns. The later analysis used no new phenotypic data to find candidate immune exposures, relying instead on TCR beta sequences and their occurrence across donors. To decide whether each TCR beta V gene segment behaved as functional or pseudogenic, an earlier analysis of approximately 600 of the donors relied on high-throughput TCR beta sequencing. Donor age, sex, ethnicity and CMV serostatus were compiled together with the repertoire data. A later genetic analysis took genome-wide SNP genotypes for about three fifths of the 666 donors and used that subset as a discovery cohort. All discovery cohort repertoires had been generated on a single sequencing platform. Both class I and class II loci were covered by HLA typing, at four-digit resolution. Typing coverage varied by locus: roughly 620-640 donors for A, B, C, DRB1 and DQB1; approximately 500 for DQA1; about 570 for DPA1; roughly 450 for DPB1. Four to six DR-DQ haplotypes were handled as single units for association and clustering, since linkage in the cohort was strong. Across some 400 genotyped donors of the cohort, an average of about 240,000 unique TCR beta nucleotide sequences per donor were sequenced, and roughly 17% of those sequences were non-productive. Study-level results and caveats: This cohort had only TCR beta chains sequenced, and the lack of alpha or paired-chain data limited which features could be detected. A further reported finding was that TCR beta sequences accurately predicted the HLA-A and HLA-B alleles for most subjects in the first cohort. When HLA alleles, especially DR and DQ, strongly co-occurred, TCR associations were difficult to assign to individual alleles. In a later genetic analysis, a missense DCLRE1C variant was associated with V-gene and J-gene trimming of TCR beta chains, and the association was replicated in an independent cohort. In vitro tests confirmed that a few of the cytomegalovirus-associated TCR beta chains recognize cytomegalovirus antigens. In an earlier analysis of about 600 of the donors, most TCR beta V segments appeared in productive rearrangements about 87% or about 30% of the time, broadly matching IMGT annotations. Correlated functional status among segregating V segments might be attributable to linkage disequilibrium, but an unknown experimental factor could not be ruled out. The study listed 150 to 200 TCR beta chains as associated with cytomegalovirus. Because the 87-base-pair reads could not distinguish some IMGT-functional V segments, including TRBV6-2 and TRBV6-3, those segments were excluded. In a later analysis, TCR association rates were found to vary across HLA loci, with the most associated TCRs seen for DRB1 alleles and the fewest for HLA-C alleles. Immune exposure information for the cohort was limited to CMV serostatus. Across donors, most TCR sequences were observed very rarely, whereas some public TCRs were present in many individuals. The presence/absence analyses assumed that sequencing depth was roughly uniform across donors, and that assumption may not be true. A later analysis found that most CMV-associated TCR beta chains appeared HLA-restricted, with HLA associations seemingly driven largely by CMV exposure. About 15 rarely observed V segments, including chromosome 9 orphons, were excluded from the earlier analysis of about 610 of the donors because counts were too low. At a false discovery rate of 0.05, a later analysis linked under 20,000 TCR beta sequences to specific HLA alleles. A cluster of highly shared sequence variants was judged likely to represent a technical artifact of the sequencing pipeline. Cytomegalovirus status was reported to be diagnosed by the classifier with high specificity and sensitivity in both the original and validation cohorts. It was suggested by the authors that the approach could potentially be generalized to other disease states and immunological phenotypes. According to a later analysis, parvovirus B19, influenza, CMV and Epstein-Barr virus appeared linked to several top co-occurrence clusters. A later analysis found that HLA-associated TCR beta chains were more clonally expanded and had lower generation probabilities than equally common non-associated chains. HLA typing was unavailable for some donors at each locus, so association tests used only the typed subset. According to a later genetic analysis, donors in an Asian-associated ancestry cluster had fewer N-insertions in productive TCRs than the approximately 670-donor mean.

Trimming takes 6 bases from V and 7 bases from J, and the germline ends sit 15 bases apart. The CDR3 covers 12 residues, taking in both the cysteine and the phenylalanine. Only the CDR3 region is kept as DNA, spanning 36 bases read in frame from base 1. According to the germline V gene, CDR1 reads SQVTM and CDR2 reads ANQGSEA. The library came from the immunoSEQ multiplex PCR assay. The multiplex PCR relied on a mix of 60 forward primers for TCR Vbeta segments and 13 reverse primers for TCR Jbeta segments. The CDR3 region of rearranged TCR beta genes was amplified from genomic DNA by a multiplex PCR assay. On the Illumina HiSeq System, the amplified TCR beta libraries were sequenced as 87-base-pair reads. The authors' pipeline ran thus. A later analysis counted about 76 million unique TCR beta chains across the 700 or so repertoires, and roughly 9.9 million of these chains were shared by at least two donors. A nearest-neighbor algorithm error-corrected the raw reads and collapsed the reads into unique sequences, merging closely related sequences to remove PCR and sequencing errors. To assign V, D and J gene segments, CDR3 sequences were aligned to IMGT reference sequences. For a sequence to be retained, a match of at least six nucleotides to both a V gene segment and a J gene segment was required. Rearrangements were classified as productive when the CDR3 lacked stop codons and remained in frame with V and J, and all other rearrangements were classified as non-productive. CDR3 was defined according to IMGT convention as the region running from the second conserved V-encoded cysteine to the conserved J-encoded phenylalanine. The earlier analysis of about 620 of the donors excluded sequences that lacked an unambiguous match to a single V gene segment. In an earlier analysis of about 590 of the donors, a V segment was called functional when productive rearrangements were above 56.7%, and segregating when the standard deviation between donors exceeded 5%. A statistical classification framework was built for diagnosing cytomegalovirus status from the catalog of TCR beta chain sequences. V and J gene assignment, in a later analysis, came from comparing TCR nucleotide sequences with IMGT/GENE-DB human TR gene sequences. The TCRdist pipeline was used in a later analysis to assign CDR3 sequences and most-parsimonious VDJ recombination scenarios. A later analysis defined each TCR beta chain by its CDR3 amino acid sequence plus V-gene family, and excluded reads lacking a unique V-gene family. As a way to deal with suspected cross-contamination and a sequencing artifact, a later analysis dropped approximately 590 nucleotide sequences that were highly shared and had low generation probability. A later analysis calculated a clonal expansion index for each public chain from normalized within-repertoire ranks of inferred template counts. Generation probabilities in a later analysis came from a VDJ recombination model fitted to out-of-frame rearrangements, and those results were checked against IGoR. In a later analysis, hypergeometric tests were used to score TCR-TCR, TCR-HLA and TCR-CMV co-occurrence, with a repertoire-size bias correction applied to TCR pairs. A later analysis estimated false discovery rates by permuting HLA or CMV assignments 20 times. In a later analysis, co-occurring TCRs were grouped using DBSCAN, and TCRdist sequence similarity was added for clustering within HLA-allele-positive subsets. Repertoires with fewer than 30,000 or more than 120,000 public chains were left out of co-occurrence clustering, as were about 5 repertoires with anomalous nucleotide sharing. TCRdb limited this immuneACCESS table to in-frame rearrangements with V and J called. A share of clones is missing; checked studies link under half to unresolved V genes, and the rest is unexplained. V and J calls and clone size are copied from that table; D and trimming were computed from the DNA. The sample table shows some 90,000 clones, and under 80% are seen once. The ten largest clones take up roughly 2% of the sample.

This receptor chain uses TRBV29-1 and TRBJ1-1; no D gene is confidently identified. The receptor's source is a boy aged 5-17 years in good health and CMV-seronegative. Sequenced: PBMCs. The CDR3 in this case is CSVPSERGEAFF. The DNA sequence follows: TGCAGCGTCCCCTCAGAGCGGGGTGAAGCTTTCTTT.